These 11 T cell receptor beta chains were all obtained from the same sample, sequenced in a study of naive and memory T cell subsets. Notes on the study in general: Possibly reflecting memory cells re-expressing CD45RA, a few larger clonotypes occurred in naive repertoires, especially CD8.

Both TRBC1 and TRBC2 were covered by a beta constant-region primer of two equimolar oligonucleotides. Ligated cDNA was amplified by four rounds of PCR with nested alpha and beta constant-region primers and SP2. MiXCR, applied by TCRdb to the UMI-ligation and nested PCR reads, yields one record per CDR3 protein. The sample has about 150,000 distinct CDR3 sequences, 22% seen once. No antigen is known for these receptors. Sequenced input: naive CD4+ T cells from blood. These receptors originate from a human donor in good health.

CDR3 amino acids: CASSHSWSYEQYF. CDR3 coding DNA: TGTGCCAGCAGCCATTCGTGGAGTTACGAGCAGTACTTC. The genes are TRBV7-2 and TRBJ2-7; D call uncertain. Trimming left V 5 bases short and J 4 bases short, with 12 bases between. CDR3 length: 13 amino acids. Germline V CDR1 and CDR2: SGHTA, FQGNSA.

The chain recombines TRBV20-1 with TRBJ2-3, with TRBD2 as a possible D gene (6 bases). The length of the CDR3 is 14 residues. The V end lost 2 bases, the J end lost 3 bases, and 12 bases lay between the germline ends. The germline gives CDR1 DFQATT, CDR2 SNEGSKA (reference sequence). The CDR3, as DNA: TGCAGTGCTAGATTGGCGGAGGGGACAGATACGCAGTATTTT. Its protein product is CSARLAEGTDTQYF.

This clonotype was found a few times. The chain links TRBV29-1 to TRBJ1-2; no definite D call. From germline, CDR1 is SQVTM and CDR2 ANQGSEA. V lost 1 base and J 7 bases, leaving 13 bases between the germline ends. The CDR3 contains 13 residues. DNA for the CDR3: TGCAGCGTTGAAGGCTGGCAATCCGCTGGCTACACCTTC. The encoded protein is CSVEGWQSAGYTF.

CDR3 bases: TGCGCCAGCAGCCAAGATCCTGGGCAGGGCGCCATTGGAGAAGATACGCAGTATTTT. Encoded protein: CASSQDPGQGAIGEDTQYF. The gene calls are TRBV4-3 and TRBJ2-3; TRBD1 might be the D (5 bases). Germline CDR1 reads LGHNA; CDR2 reads YSLEER. CDR3 length: 19 amino acids. Trimming removed 0 bases at V and 5 bases at J, with 24 bases between.

This rearrangement joins TRBV6-5 to TRBJ2-1; the match to TRBD2 covers 9 bases. This CDR3 comprises 18 residues. Trimming at V came to 6 bases and at J to 1 base, leaving 13 bases not matched to a gene. Per the germline V gene, CDR1 is MNHEY and CDR2 is SVGAGI. CDR3 nucleotides: TGTGCCAGCAGCTCCCAAGGGGCGGGAGGGGGGTCCTACAATGAGCAGTTCTTC. It encodes CASSSQGAGGGSYNEQFF.

This clonotype has a handful of counts. The rearrangement links TRBV12-3 or TRBV12-4 to TRBJ2-7; 7 nucleotides agree with TRBD1. V shed 5 bases, J shed 2 bases, and the junction held 3 bases outside the gene matches. This CDR3 region has 13 residues. The CDR3 sequence: CASSQTGTYEQYF. The CDR3 coding sequence is TGTGCCAGCAGTCAGACAGGGACCTACGAGCAGTACTTC.

The CDR3 sequence is CASSFGAPSVLTF. The DNA of the CDR3 is TGTGCCAGCAGTTTCGGGGCACCCAGCGTCCTGACTTTC. The chain has TRBV27 and TRBJ2-6; D is possibly TRBD1 or TRBD2 (5 bases each). CDR1 and CDR2 (germline): MNHEY, SMNVEV (reference sequence). With 3 bases removed from V and 12 bases from J, the gap between germline ends came to 12 bases. The CDR3 spans 13 residues. Full variable domain (missing parts from reference TRBV27 and TRBJ2-6): EAQVTQNPRYLITVTGKKLTVTCSQNMNHEYMSWYRQDPGLGLRQIYYSMNVEVTDKGDVPEGYKVSRKEKRNFPLILESPSPNQTSLYFCASSFGAPSVLTFGAGSRLTVL.

This clonotype showed up just a few times. The rearrangement links TRBV5-1 to TRBJ2-1; 7 bases align to TRBD2. There are 18 residues in the CDR3. Germline lookup yields CDR1 SGHRS and CDR2 YFSETQ. V dropped 0 bases and J dropped 6; count of bases not matched to a gene: 15. The DNA of the CDR3 is TGCGCCAGCAGCTTGGTGCAGGTGGGGAGGGGCACCGGCAATGAGCAGTTCTTC. As protein: CASSLVQVGRGTGNEQFF.

This clonotype has just a few counts. The chain couples TRBV29-1 to TRBJ1-1; D gene ambiguous. Germline V gene lookup returns CDR1 SQVTM and CDR2 ANQGSEA. The CDR3 covers 14 residues. V was cut by 2 bases and J by 2 bases, with 12 bases left in between. Written as DNA, the CDR3 is TGCAGCGTTGAAACATTCGGCCTCAACACTGAAGCTTTCTTT. Amino acid sequence: CSVETFGLNTEAFF. The full variable domain, completed using reference TRBV29-1 and TRBJ1-1, is SAVISQKPSRDICQRGTSLTIQCQVDSQVTMMFWYRQQPGQSLTLIATANQGSEATYESGFVIDKFPISRPNLTFSTLTVSNMSPEDSSIYLCSVETFGLNTEAFFGQGTRLTVV.

This clonotype has more than one count but fewer than ten. This chain connects TRBV6-4 to TRBJ1-5; 7 nucleotides agree with TRBD1. The CDR3 length is 17 residues. The V gene's germline CDR1 is MRHNA and CDR2 SNTAGT. The V and J ends lost 2 bases and 4 bases, in that order; junction bases with no gene match: 11. The CDR3 reads CASSDPRQGERNQPQHF. CDR3 sequence (DNA): TGTGCCAGCAGTGACCCTAGACAGGGAGAAAGAAATCAGCCCCAGCATTTT.

This clonotype has just a few counts. The rearrangement links TRBV12-3 or TRBV12-4 to TRBJ1-4; 7 nucleotides align to TRBD1. Trimming took 5 bases from V and 1 from J; bases not matched to a gene: 4. This CDR3 contains 15 residues. Here the CDR3 reads CASSPYRGTNEKLFF. In nucleotides, the CDR3 is TGTGCCAGCAGTCCCTACAGGGGAACTAATGAAAAACTGTTTTTT.